This T cell receptor beta chain was captured in a study of cytomegalovirus exposure and HLA in healthy donors. Measured with immunoSEQ multiplex PCR; TCRdb has only the in-frame clones, and not every one. The table lists some 68,000 clones, roughly 94% of them singletons, with roughly 1.4% in the top ten. CDR1 is SGHRS and CDR2 is YFSETQ in the germline V gene. The CDR3 covers 12 residues. V trimming: 4 bases; J trimming: 4 bases; junction bases outside the gene matches: 1. The genes are TRBV5-1 and TRBJ2-5; 7 bases align to TRBD2. This sequence was found in a man aged 18 to 29 in good health and CMV-seropositive. Sequencing was performed on PBMCs. CDR3 amino acids: CASSPGGETQYF. CDR3 nucleotides: TGCGCCAGCAGCCCGGGGGGAGAGACCCAGTACTTC.